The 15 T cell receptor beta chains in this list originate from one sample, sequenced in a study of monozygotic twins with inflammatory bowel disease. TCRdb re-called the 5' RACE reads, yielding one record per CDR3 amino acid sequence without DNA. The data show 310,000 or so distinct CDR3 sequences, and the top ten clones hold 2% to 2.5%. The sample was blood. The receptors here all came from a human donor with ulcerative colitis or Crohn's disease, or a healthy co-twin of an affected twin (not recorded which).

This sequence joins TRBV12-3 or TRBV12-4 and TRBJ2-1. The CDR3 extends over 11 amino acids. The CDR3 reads CASSMYNEQFF.

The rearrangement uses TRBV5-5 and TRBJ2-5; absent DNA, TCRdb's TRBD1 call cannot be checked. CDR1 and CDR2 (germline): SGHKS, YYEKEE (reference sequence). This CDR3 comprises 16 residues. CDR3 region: CASSLSPSAGQETQYF.

The CDR3 here is CATSRHSAGAGELFF. The V and J genes are TRBV15 and TRBJ2-2. This CDR3 is 15 amino acids long. Germline-derived CDR1 and CDR2 are LNHNV and YYDKDF (reference sequence).

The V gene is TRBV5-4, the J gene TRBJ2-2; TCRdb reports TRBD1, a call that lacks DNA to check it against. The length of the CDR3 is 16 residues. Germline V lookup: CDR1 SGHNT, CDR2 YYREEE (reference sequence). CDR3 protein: CASSPGAGVNTGELFF.

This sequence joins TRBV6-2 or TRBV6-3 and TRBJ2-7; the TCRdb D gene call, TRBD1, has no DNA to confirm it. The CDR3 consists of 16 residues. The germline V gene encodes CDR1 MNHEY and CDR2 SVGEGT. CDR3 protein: CASTTAGGGIDFEQYF.

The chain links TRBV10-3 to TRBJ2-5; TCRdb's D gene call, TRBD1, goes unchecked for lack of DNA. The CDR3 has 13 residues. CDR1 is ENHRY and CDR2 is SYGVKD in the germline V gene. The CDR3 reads CAISVTGEETQYF.

CDR3 in amino acids: CSARDDRGGNTIYF. The chain is built from TRBV20-1 and TRBJ1-3; there is no DNA to check the TCRdb D call of TRBD1. CDR1 and CDR2 (germline): DFQATT, SNEGSKA (reference sequence). The CDR3 runs 14 residues.

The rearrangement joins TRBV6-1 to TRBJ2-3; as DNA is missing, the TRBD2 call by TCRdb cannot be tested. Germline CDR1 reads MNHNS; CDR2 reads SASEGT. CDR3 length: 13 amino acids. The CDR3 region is CASLAGVTDTQYF.

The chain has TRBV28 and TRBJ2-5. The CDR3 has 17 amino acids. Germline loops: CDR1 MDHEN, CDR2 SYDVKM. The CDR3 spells CASSQRGKLLYQETQYF.

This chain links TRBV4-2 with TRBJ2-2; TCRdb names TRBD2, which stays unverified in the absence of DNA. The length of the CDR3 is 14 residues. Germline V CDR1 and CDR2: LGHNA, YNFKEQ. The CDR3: CASSQAEGTAELFF.

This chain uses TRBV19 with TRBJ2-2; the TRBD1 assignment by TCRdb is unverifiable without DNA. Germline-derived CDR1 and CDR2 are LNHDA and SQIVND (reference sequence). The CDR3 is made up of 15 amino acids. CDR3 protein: CASSRGQGGLGELFF.

CDR3: CASRLQGAAGNTIYF. The chain links TRBV27 to TRBJ1-3; the TRBD1 assignment by TCRdb is unverifiable without DNA. The CDR3 is 15 residues long. In germline, CDR1 is MNHEY, CDR2 SMNVEV (reference sequence).

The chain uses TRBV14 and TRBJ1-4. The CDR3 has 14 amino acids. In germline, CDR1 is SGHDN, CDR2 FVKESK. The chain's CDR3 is CASSRVGPNEKLFF.

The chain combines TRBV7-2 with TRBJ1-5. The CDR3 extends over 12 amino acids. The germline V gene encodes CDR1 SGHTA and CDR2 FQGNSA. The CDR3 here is CASSPTLGAQHF.

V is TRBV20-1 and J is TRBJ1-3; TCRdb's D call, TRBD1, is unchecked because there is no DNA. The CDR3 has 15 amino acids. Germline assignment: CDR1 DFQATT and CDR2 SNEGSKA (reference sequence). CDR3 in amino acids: CSARGRTVVGNTIYF.